These 30 T cell receptor beta chains were sequenced from one sample in a study of a mutant IDH1 vaccine in newly diagnosed glioma. Described time point: week 5, during vaccination. Vaccination comprised doses that each held 300 ug of mutant IDH1 20-mer peptide, plus topical imiquimod. Antigens of these TCRs are unknown. Measured with immunoSEQ multiplex PCR; TCRdb has only the in-frame clones, and not every one. The table records over 55,000 clones, roughly 80% of them present only once. Source: PBMCs, taken from a glioma patient whose treatment included an IDH1 peptide vaccine. The receptors were sampled from a woman between 18 and 29 years old with glioma. Some clones in this sample may be carry-over from other donors' samples.

This sequence joins TRBV6-5 and TRBJ1-5; maybe TRBD1 (5 bases). There are 13 residues in the CDR3. Germline CDR1 and CDR2: MNHEY and SVGAGI. The ends were cut back, 6 bases at V and 5 bases at J, with 11 bases in the middle. In nucleotides, the CDR3 is TGTGCCAGCAGGGAGGGGACGGATCAGCCCCAGCATTTT. Protein: CASREGTDQPQHF.

The chain carries TRBV6-6 and TRBJ1-1; TRBD1 might be the D (5 bases). The CDR3 is made up of 13 amino acids. The V end lost 6 bases, the J end lost 4 bases, and 12 bases lay between the germline ends. CDR1 is MNHNY and CDR2 is SVGAGI in the germline V gene (reference sequence). The CDR3 DNA reads as TGTGCCAGCAGAGAGGGGATTAGCACTGAAGCTTTCTTT. It translates to CASREGISTEAFF.

This chain uses TRBV19 with TRBJ2-2; tentative D call: TRBD2 (6 bases). This CDR3 has 16 residues. With 4 bases removed from V and 0 bases from J, the gap between germline ends came to 12 bases. From germline, CDR1 is LNHDA and CDR2 SQIVND (reference sequence). The CDR3: CASSRIAVTNTGELFF. CDR3 coding DNA: TGTGCCAGTAGTAGGATAGCGGTAACGAACACCGGGGAGCTGTTTTTT.

The chain uses TRBV25-1 and TRBJ2-1; D remains ambiguous. The germline CDR1 and CDR2 sequences are MGHDK and SYGVNS. Trimming removed 4 bases at V and 7 bases at J, with 5 bases between. The CDR3 runs to 11 residues. The CDR3 spells CASSVQNEQFF. DNA of the CDR3: TGTGCCAGCAGTGTTCAGAATGAGCAGTTCTTC.

The chain recombines TRBV5-4 with TRBJ2-3, with TRBD2 matching over 7 bases. Looked up from germline, CDR1 is SGHNT and CDR2 is YYREEE (reference sequence). CDR3 length equals 15 residues. After removal of 4 bases from V and 0 bases from J, the junction contained 5 bases not matched to a gene. CDR3 bases: TGTGCCAGCAGCCGGCCAGCGGGGAGCACAGATACGCAGTATTTT. Amino acid sequence: CASSRPAGSTDTQYF.

This clone is categorized as medium-sized (0.01 to 0.1%). This chain uses TRBV7-9 with TRBJ1-6; the D is unclear. The CDR3 is 13 amino acids. Trimming pared 10 bases from V and 11 bases from J, leaving 18 bases between. From germline, CDR1 is SEHNR and CDR2 FQNEAQ (reference sequence). The CDR3 protein is CATLEFGRTPLHF. CDR3 sequence (DNA): TGTGCCACCCTAGAATTTGGGAGAACACCCCTCCACTTT.

The chain joins TRBV19 to TRBJ2-5; D not certain. With 9 bases removed from V and 6 bases from J, the gap between germline ends came to 20 bases. Germline CDR1 LNHDA, CDR2 SQIVND (reference sequence). The CDR3 is 14 amino acids. CDR3 loop: CASVPKFPPKTQYF. The DNA of the CDR3 is TGTGCCAGCGTCCCAAAGTTCCCCCCCAAGACCCAGTACTTC.

This sequence joins TRBV5-8 and TRBJ2-7, with D perhaps given as TRBD1 or TRBD2 (5 bases each). In germline, CDR1 is SGHTS, CDR2 YDEGEE. This CDR3 has 17 amino acids. V dropped 3 bases and J dropped 2 bases, with 21 bases sitting between them. CDR3 protein: CASSSEGVPGRAYEQYF. The CDR3, as DNA: TGTGCCAGCAGCTCCGAGGGAGTCCCAGGGCGTGCCTACGAGCAGTACTTC.

CDR3 residues: CASSRLLAVNTEAFF. As DNA, the CDR3 is TGTGCCAGCAGCCGACTCTTAGCAGTTAACACTGAAGCTTTCTTT. This chain uses TRBV5-8 with TRBJ1-1, with unresolved D. The CDR3 is 15 amino acids. Germline CDR1 is SGHTS and CDR2 is YDEGEE. Trimming took off 4 bases at V and 2 bases at J, with 15 bases between the two ends.

This chain uses TRBV10-3 with TRBJ2-7; tentative D call: TRBD2 (6 bases). The CDR3 is made up of 14 amino acids. The V end was cut by 7 bases, the J end by 5 bases, with 18 bases between. Germline values: CDR1 ENHRY, CDR2 SYGVKD. The CDR3, as DNA: TGTGCCATCAAGCCGGGAGTCCCCTTGGACGAGCAGTACTTC. It yields the protein CAIKPGVPLDEQYF.

The gene calls are TRBV18 and TRBJ1-2, with D hard to call. The length of the CDR3 is 16 residues. V lost 0 bases, J lost 1 base, and 12 bases lay in between. CDR1 is KGHSH, CDR2 LQKENI, per germline. The CDR3 bases are TGTGCCAGCTCACCACCACCTATGGAGAATAACTATGGCTACACCTTC. Translating it yields CASSPPPMENNYGYTF.

Only one count was recorded for this clone. V usage is TRBV6-5 and J usage is TRBJ2-3; the match to TRBD2 covers 13 bases. CDR1 is MNHEY and CDR2 is SVGAGI in the germline V gene. The CDR3 is 15 amino acids. V shed 6 bases and J 6 bases; nucleotides not matched to a gene: 6. The CDR3: CASRKLAGGRDTQYF. In DNA, the CDR3 is TGTGCCAGCAGGAAACTAGCGGGGGGGCGGGATACGCAGTATTTT.

V gene TRBV19 combines with J gene TRBJ1-1; D is possibly TRBD1 (5 bases). V was trimmed by 0 bases and J by 0 bases, leaving 11 bases between them. This CDR3 spans 16 amino acids. The germline CDR1 and CDR2 sequences are LNHDA and SQIVND (reference sequence). The CDR3 protein is CASSIDRVRMNTEAFF. For the CDR3, the DNA is TGTGCCAGTAGTATAGACAGGGTGAGGATGAACACTGAAGCTTTCTTT.

V gene TRBV19 combines with J gene TRBJ1-2; unclear D gene. V shed 4 bases and J shed 0 bases, with 12 bases lying between them. The CDR3 runs to 15 residues. CDR1 LNHDA and CDR2 SQIVND come from the germline V gene (reference sequence). DNA of the CDR3: TGTGCCAGTAGTAAATTGGACGTCGCTAACTATGGCTACACCTTC. Protein: CASSKLDVANYGYTF.

The chain links TRBV6-1 to TRBJ2-2, with no clear D. Trimming cost V 1 base and J 2 bases, with 5 bases left between them. The V gene's germline CDR1 is MNHNS and CDR2 SASEGT. The CDR3 contains 14 residues. CDR3 DNA: TGTGCCAGCAGTGAAGGTCCCAACACCGGGGAGCTGTTTTTT. This translates into CASSEGPNTGELFF.

Note on this clone: This sequence may be a read error, since a much larger clone differs from it by one base. The gene calls are TRBV6-4 and TRBJ1-1; TRBD1 might be the D (6 bases). V lost 5 bases and J lost 1, with 8 bases in between. This CDR3 is 13 amino acids long. Germline V gives CDR1 MRHNA, CDR2 SNTAGT. This CDR3 is CASSLTGNTEAFF. The CDR3 DNA reads as TGTGCCAGCAGTTTGACAGGGAACACTGAAGCTTTCTTT.

The J gene is TRBJ1-1, the V gene TRBV12-5; the match to TRBD1 covers 8 bases. Germline values: CDR1 LGHNT, CDR2 FRNRAP. The CDR3 loop spans 18 amino acids. V was pared by 0 bases and J by 0 bases, with 9 bases of the junction left unmatched. CDR3 sequence: CASGLVLGQGSLNTEAFF. In DNA form, the CDR3 reads TGTGCTAGTGGTTTGGTACTAGGACAGGGAAGTCTGAACACTGAAGCTTTCTTT.

This chain uses TRBV10-3 with TRBJ2-7; D call uncertain. Trimming removed 3 bases from V and 0 bases from J, with 18 bases in between. Germline values: CDR1 ENHRY, CDR2 SYGVKD. The CDR3 has 17 residues. The CDR3 protein is CAISDPSWTGNSYEQYF. The CDR3 DNA sequence: TGTGCCATCAGTGACCCGTCTTGGACCGGTAACTCCTACGAGCAGTACTTC.

The chain couples TRBV10-3 to TRBJ1-2; tentatively, D is TRBD1 (5 bases). V lost 4 bases, J lost 1 base, and 10 bases lay in between. Germline CDR1 ENHRY, CDR2 SYGVKD. The CDR3 loop spans 14 amino acids. CDR3 sequence (DNA): TGTGCCATCAGTGGGGCAGGGAATAACTATGGCTACACCTTC. As protein: CAISGAGNNYGYTF.

This clone was observed once. The chain joins TRBV7-2 to TRBJ1-5, with D unclear. V was pared by 3 bases and J by 0 bases, with 9 bases between. This CDR3 is 15 amino acids long. From germline, CDR1 is SGHTA and CDR2 FQGNSA. The CDR3 loop is CASSFYKDSNQPQHF. Here the CDR3 DNA reads TGTGCCAGCAGCTTTTATAAAGATAGCAATCAGCCCCAGCATTTT.

This clone has only one observation. The V gene is TRBV11-2, the J gene TRBJ2-2; TRBD2 aligns across 8 bases. The CDR3 contains 16 residues. Germline V gene sequence: CDR1 SGHAT, CDR2 FQNNGV. J gave up 6 bases and V 5 bases, and 11 bases lay outside the gene matches. CDR3 region: CASSPLEAGVAGELFF. CDR3 nucleotide sequence: TGTGCCAGCAGCCCTCTTGAAGCGGGAGTCGCCGGGGAGCTGTTTTTT.

This clone was found once. This chain connects TRBV4-1 to TRBJ2-7; TRBD1 aligns across 7 bases. CDR3 length: 15 amino acids. Germline CDR1 and CDR2: MGHRA and YSYEKL. V dropped 0 bases and J dropped 4; count of bases not matched to a gene: 6. The CDR3 DNA reads as TGCGCCAGCAGCCAAGATCGACAGGGTAGTTACGAGCAGTACTTC. Translation gives CASSQDRQGSYEQYF.

The chain carries TRBV2 and TRBJ2-7, with TRBD1 matching over 8 bases. The CDR3 is 14 residues long. Germline CDR1 and CDR2: SNHLY and FYNNEI. V lost 3 bases, J lost 4 bases, and 5 bases stayed unmatched. The CDR3 spells CASSDSDREYEQYF. CDR3 coding DNA: TGTGCCAGCAGTGATTCGGACAGGGAATACGAGCAGTACTTC. Supplemented by reference TRBV2 and TRBJ2-7, the full variable domain reads EPEVTQTPSHQVTQMGQEVILRCVPISNHLYFYWYRQILGQKVEFLVSFYNNEISEKSEIFDDQFSVERPDGSNFTLKIRSTKLEDSAMYFCASSDSDREYEQYFGPGTRLTVT.

The rearrangement joins TRBV7-2 to TRBJ1-6, with TRBD1 matching over 9 bases. This CDR3 contains 16 residues. J was trimmed by 9 bases and V by 5 bases; bases with no gene match: 11. Germline values: CDR1 SGHTA, CDR2 FQGNSA. The DNA for the CDR3 is TGTGCCAGCAGCATGGGGACAGGGAGCGTGGCTTCACCCCTCCACTTT. Its translation is CASSMGTGSVASPLHF. The whole variable domain, filled in from reference TRBV7-2 and TRBJ1-6, reads GAGVSQSPSNKVTEKGKDVELRCDPISGHTALYWYRQSLGQGLEFLIYFQGNSAPDKSGLPSDRFSAERTGGSVSTLTIQRTQQEDSAVYLCASSMGTGSVASPLHFGNGTRLTVT.

This chain joins TRBV4-1 and TRBJ1-4, with D uncertain. This CDR3 has 15 amino acids. CDR1 and CDR2 (germline): MGHRA, YSYEKL. Trimming removed 4 bases at V and 1 base at J, with 10 bases between. Here the CDR3 reads CASSLIHLTNEKLFF. The CDR3 DNA reads as TGCGCCAGCAGCCTTATACACCTAACTAATGAAAAACTGTTTTTT.

This clone was picked up one time. The V and J genes are TRBV5-4 and TRBJ1-1; D remains ambiguous. Trimming removed 3 bases from V and 1 base from J, with 10 bases in between. The CDR3 consists of 14 residues. Germline V gives CDR1 SGHNT, CDR2 YYREEE (reference sequence). The CDR3 loop is CASSWEGQNTEAFF. DNA for the CDR3: TGTGCCAGCAGCTGGGAAGGGCAGAACACTGAAGCTTTCTTT.

The CDR3 sequence: CANHRTPGNTIYF. The CDR3 coding sequence is TGTGCCAACCATCGGACCCCTGGAAACACCATATATTTT. The chain uses TRBV5-8 and TRBJ1-3; D remains ambiguous. V shed 9 bases and J shed 2 bases, with 12 bases lying between them. The CDR3 sequence is 13 residues long. Germline V lookup: CDR1 SGHTS, CDR2 YDEGEE.

To note about this clone: Because it lacks the conserved phenylalanine or tryptophan at the end, this CDR3 is likely a read error. The V call is TRBV14, the J call TRBJ1-1; D possibly corresponds to TRBD1 (6 bases). CDR1 is SGHDN, CDR2 FVKESK, per germline. The CDR3 has 15 residues. V was cut by 3 bases and J by 1 base, with 12 bases left in between. CDR3 nucleotide sequence: TGTGCCAGCAGCCAGTACAGGGTAGCGAACACTGAAGCTTTCTCT. This translates into CASSQYRVANTEAFS.

The chain is built from TRBV4-2 and TRBJ2-1; D is ambiguous. CDR1 and CDR2 (germline): LGHNA, YNFKEQ. This CDR3 comprises 13 residues. Trimming stripped 0 bases from V and 7 bases from J, with 7 bases between. In DNA form, the CDR3 reads TGTGCCAGCAGCCAAGACTACGCGAATGAGCAGTTCTTC. It is translated as CASSQDYANEQFF.

The CDR3 bases are TGTGCCAGCAGCCTACTAGCGGACTCATACGAGCAGTACTTC. Protein: CASSLLADSYEQYF. This chain joins TRBV7-6 and TRBJ2-7; the match to TRBD2 covers 8 bases. Trimming removed 5 bases from V and 4 bases from J; junction bases left unmatched: 7. The CDR3 contains 14 residues. Germline CDR1 reads SGHVS; CDR2 reads FNYEAQ.